This is a list of T cell receptor beta chains from one sample in a study of blood T cell repertoires in COVID-19. TCRdb keeps only in-frame clones here, not all; method: immunoSEQ multiplex PCR. The sample records about 43,000 clones, roughly 85% being singletons. Sequenced sample: peripheral blood. The receptors come from a man in his 60s with active COVID-19. Each CDR3 is given with its conserved first and last residue. Each record gives: V gene, D gene, J gene, clone size, CDR3 protein. D genes are given only for firm matches. Size values are once, few and many counts, or a class for expanded clones, and some rows have none.

TRBV5-6,TRBD2,TRBJ2-7,medium-sized,CASSLARLAGGTYEQYF
TRBV19,TRBD1,TRBJ1-4,NA,CATSTGERWEKLFF
TRBV3-1/TRBV3-2,TRBD2,TRBJ2-7,NA,CASSLGLASYEQYF
TRBV28,NA,TRBJ1-2,NA,CASSLLGAGGYTF
TRBV19,NA,TRBJ1-4,NA,CASSANRERGEKLFF
TRBV18,TRBD2,TRBJ2-3,NA,CASSRRSGGPPDTQYF
TRBV7-9,NA,TRBJ2-5,NA,CASSLLDRQETQYF
TRBV5-6,TRBD2,TRBJ2-7,NA,CASSLMGRGGHYEQYF
TRBV18,TRBD2,TRBJ2-7,NA,CASSRTSGTYEQYF
TRBV10-3,NA,TRBJ2-1,NA,CAISEFRRDEQFF
TRBV28,NA,TRBJ2-7,NA,CASSDLEEQYF
TRBV6-5,NA,TRBJ2-3,NA,CASSYSRHSTDTQYF
TRBV10-3,TRBD1,TRBJ1-1,NA,CAIRGQGVAEAFF
TRBV2,TRBD1,TRBJ1-2,NA,CASGDRVDAGRDGYTF
TRBV29-1,TRBD2,TRBJ2-5,NA,CSVPGLAGEETQYF
TRBV10-3,TRBD2,TRBJ2-7,NA,CAITKTSGRGDEQYF
TRBV7-9,TRBD1,TRBJ2-3,NA,CASSGRGSTDTQYF
TRBV5-4,NA,TRBJ1-2,NA,CASSLQVGGYTF
TRBV7-9,NA,TRBJ1-3,NA,CASSSIWGVSSGNTIYF
TRBV5-6,TRBD1,TRBJ1-5,NA,CASSGTGQNQPQHF
TRBV9,TRBD2,TRBJ2-1,NA,CASSKSSGRGYNEQFF
TRBV4-1,NA,TRBJ2-7,once,CASRPGPGTYEQYF
TRBV20-1,NA,TRBJ1-2,NA,CSTQGDYGYTF
TRBV9,NA,TRBJ2-7,NA,CASSVTPGGEQYF
TRBV6-2/TRBV6-3,TRBD2,TRBJ2-7,NA,CASSYLGRVSSYEQYF
TRBV23-1,TRBD1,TRBJ2-2,NA,CASSQRPGQGTTGELFF
TRBV5-1,NA,TRBJ2-1,NA,CASSLPGGNEQFF
TRBV5-4,NA,TRBJ2-5,NA,CASSLGSAGKETQYF
TRBV19,NA,TRBJ2-7,NA,CASSSLPVAEQYF
TRBV23-1,TRBD1,TRBJ2-2,NA,CASTQYQPGQGPNTGELFF